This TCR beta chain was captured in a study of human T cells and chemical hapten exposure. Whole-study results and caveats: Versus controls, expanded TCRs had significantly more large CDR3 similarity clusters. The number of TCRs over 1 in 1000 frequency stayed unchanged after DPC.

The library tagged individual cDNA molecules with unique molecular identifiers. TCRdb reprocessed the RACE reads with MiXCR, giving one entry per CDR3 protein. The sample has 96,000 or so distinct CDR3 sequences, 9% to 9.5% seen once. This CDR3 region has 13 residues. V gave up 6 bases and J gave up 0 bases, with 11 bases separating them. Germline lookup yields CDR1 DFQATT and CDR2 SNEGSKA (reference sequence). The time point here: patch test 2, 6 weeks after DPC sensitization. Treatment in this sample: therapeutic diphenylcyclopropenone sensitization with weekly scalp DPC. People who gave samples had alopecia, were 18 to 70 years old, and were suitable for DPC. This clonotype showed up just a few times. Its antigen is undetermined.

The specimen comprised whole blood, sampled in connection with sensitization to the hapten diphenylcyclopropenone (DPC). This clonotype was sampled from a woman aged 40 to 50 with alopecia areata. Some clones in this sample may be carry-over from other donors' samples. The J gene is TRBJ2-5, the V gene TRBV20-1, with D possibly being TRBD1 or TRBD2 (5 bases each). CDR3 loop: CSATGTNQETQYF. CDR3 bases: TGCAGTGCAACCGGGACCAACCAAGAGACCCAGTACTTC.